This T cell receptor (beta chain) was recovered during a study of post-analysis software for immune sequencing data (dated by TCRdb to between 2015 and 2017). A note on the overall study: Relapsing-remitting, secondary progressive and progressive-relapsing multiple sclerosis were recorded as disease courses, and subtype annotation was lacking for some patients. The patient repertoires were set against 10 or so previously published healthy control repertoires from donors whose ages ranged from about 6 to 27 years. A subset of samples was prepared in parallel using single-end sample barcoding, then pooled and co-amplified after Illumina adapter ligation.

To demonstrate the VDJtools post-analysis software, the study profiled TCR beta repertoires from the peripheral blood of about a dozen young patients with multiple sclerosis. The patients with multiple sclerosis were children and adolescents between about 6 and 17 years of age. Comments on this clonotype: Its antigen remains undetermined. Base qualities are not provided; no much larger clone lies one nucleotide away.

The paper as a whole reports these results and caveats: Multiple sclerosis patients had significantly lower normalized Chao1 diversity than controls, a result that suggests substantial peripheral T-cell clonal expansion. When samples were clustered directly using the F measure, samples prepared in the same batch co-clustered strongly, which prompted a batch-effect correction. The control group was slightly older than the multiple sclerosis patient group. Patients showed significantly higher frequencies than controls for a handful of TRBV segments, among them TRBV5-6, TRBV5-1 and TRBV20-1.

Libraries were prepared through PCR. This sample was sequenced with an Illumina HiSeq 2500. To reduce PCR and sequencing biases, unique molecular identifiers were built into the TCR beta cDNA libraries. Approximately 500,000 cDNA molecules were obtained for every 1 to 10 million input T cells, so each molecule roughly corresponded to one T cell. The patient libraries were prepared and sequenced using the same protocol as the earlier healthy control dataset. Within a given batch, samples were prepared together, multiplexed and sequenced on the same HiSeq lane. On the study's bioinformatics: MIGEC was used to process the raw barcoded reads, and molecular identifier groups with only a single read were discarded before consensus assembly and CDR3 extraction. Clonotype tables were post-analysed with VDJtools, normalizing diversity by down-sampling all datasets to the smallest sample size. To correct batch-related cross-sample contamination, repertoire overlap clustering matched CDR3 amino acid sequences but not nucleotide sequences. The public reads were reprocessed in TCRdb via fastp at Q25 and MiXCR, keeping in-frame beta chains. CDR3 protein duplicates are merged, each entry listing the most common genes and DNA. TCRdb, rather than the study authors, made the V and J calls. The table for this sample lists approximately 660,000 distinct CDR3 sequences; 55% to 60% of them were counted only once. The top ten clones comprise about 11% of the sample.

The CDR3 starts with the cysteine, ends with the phenylalanine, and has 18 residues. Just CDR3 DNA is preserved here, 54 bases in frame from base 1. The germline V gene supplies CDR1 SQVTM and CDR2 ANQGSEA. Here V drops 0 bases and J drops 6 bases, and the junction holds 15 bases not matched to any gene. Sequencing was carried out using blood. The receptor's source is a girl between 2 and 10 years old with multiple sclerosis. The chain joins TRBV29-1 to TRBJ2-7; a stretch of 12 junction bases matches TRBD1. Read as DNA, the sequence is TGCAGCGTTGAAGATCTAGCGGGTATGGGGACAGGGGGCCGCGAGCAGTACTTC. Translated, it gives CSVEDLAGMGTGGREQYF.